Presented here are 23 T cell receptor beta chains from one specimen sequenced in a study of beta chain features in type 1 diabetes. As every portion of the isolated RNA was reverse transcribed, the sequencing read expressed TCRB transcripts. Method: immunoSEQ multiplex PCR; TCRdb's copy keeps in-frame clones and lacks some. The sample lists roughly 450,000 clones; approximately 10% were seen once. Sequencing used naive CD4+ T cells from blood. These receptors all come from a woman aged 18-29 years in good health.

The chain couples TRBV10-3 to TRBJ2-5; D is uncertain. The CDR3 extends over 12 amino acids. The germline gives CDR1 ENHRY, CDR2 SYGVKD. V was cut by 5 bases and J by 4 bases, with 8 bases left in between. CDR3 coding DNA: TGTGCCATCAGTCCGTTCGGAGAGACCCAGTACTTC. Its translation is CAISPFGETQYF.

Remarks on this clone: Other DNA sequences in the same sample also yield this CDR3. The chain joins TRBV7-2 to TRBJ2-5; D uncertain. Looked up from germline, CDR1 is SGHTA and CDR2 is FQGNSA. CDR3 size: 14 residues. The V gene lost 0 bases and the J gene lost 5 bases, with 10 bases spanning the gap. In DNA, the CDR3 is TGTGCCAGCAGCTTAGCGGGCGCAGGTGAGACCCAGTACTTC. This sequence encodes CASSLAGAGETQYF.

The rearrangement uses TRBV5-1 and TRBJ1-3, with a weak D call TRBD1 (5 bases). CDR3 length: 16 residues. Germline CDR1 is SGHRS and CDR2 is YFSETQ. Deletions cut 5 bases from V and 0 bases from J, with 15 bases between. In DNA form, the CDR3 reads TGCGCCAGCAGTCCTAACGACAGAGCCTCTGGAAACACCATATATTTT. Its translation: CASSPNDRASGNTIYF. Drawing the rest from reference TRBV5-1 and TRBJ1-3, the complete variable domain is KAGVTQTPRYLIKTRGQQVTLSCSPISGHRSVSWYQQTPGQGLQFLFEYFSETQRNKGNFPGRFSGRQFSNSRSEMNVSTLELGDSALYLCASSPNDRASGNTIYFGEGSWLTVV.

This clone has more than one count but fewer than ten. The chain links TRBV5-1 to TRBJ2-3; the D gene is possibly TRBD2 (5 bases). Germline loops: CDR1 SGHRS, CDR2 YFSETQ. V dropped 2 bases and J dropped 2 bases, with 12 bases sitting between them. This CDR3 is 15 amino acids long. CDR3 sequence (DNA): TGCGCCAGCAGCTTCGAGCGGCGACTCACAGATACGCAGTATTTT. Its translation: CASSFERRLTDTQYF.

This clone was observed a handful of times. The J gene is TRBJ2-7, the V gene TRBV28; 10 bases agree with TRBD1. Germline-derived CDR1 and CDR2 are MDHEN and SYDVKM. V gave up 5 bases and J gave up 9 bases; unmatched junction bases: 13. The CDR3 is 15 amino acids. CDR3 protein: CASSLPGQGFAAQYF. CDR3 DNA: TGTGCCAGCAGTCTACCGGGACAGGGGTTCGCGGCGCAGTACTTC.

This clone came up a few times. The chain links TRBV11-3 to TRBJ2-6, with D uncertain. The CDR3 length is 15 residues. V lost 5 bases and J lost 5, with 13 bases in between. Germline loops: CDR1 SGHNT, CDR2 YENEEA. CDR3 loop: CASSPTALWANVLTF. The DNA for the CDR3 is TGTGCCAGCAGCCCCACAGCTCTCTGGGCCAACGTCCTGACTTTC.

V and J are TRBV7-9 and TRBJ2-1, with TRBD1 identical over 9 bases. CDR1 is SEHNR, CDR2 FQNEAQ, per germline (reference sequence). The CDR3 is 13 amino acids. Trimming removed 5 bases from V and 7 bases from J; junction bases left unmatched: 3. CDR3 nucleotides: TGTGCCAGCAGCCGACAGGGGGGTAATGAGCAGTTCTTC. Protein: CASSRQGGNEQFF.

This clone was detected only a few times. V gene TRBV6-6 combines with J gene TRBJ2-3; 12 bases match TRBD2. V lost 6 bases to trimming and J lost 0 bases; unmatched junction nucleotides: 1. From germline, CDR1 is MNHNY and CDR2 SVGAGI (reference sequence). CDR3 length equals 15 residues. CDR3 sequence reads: CASRGTSGSTDTQYF. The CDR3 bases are TGTGCCAGCAGGGGGACTAGCGGGAGCACAGATACGCAGTATTTT.

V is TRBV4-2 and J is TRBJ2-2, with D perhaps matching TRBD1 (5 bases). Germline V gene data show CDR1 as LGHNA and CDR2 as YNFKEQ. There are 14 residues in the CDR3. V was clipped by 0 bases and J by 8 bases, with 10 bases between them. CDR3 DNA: TGTGCCAGCAGCCAAGATCCCAGGGTGGGGGAGCTGTTTTTT. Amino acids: CASSQDPRVGELFF.

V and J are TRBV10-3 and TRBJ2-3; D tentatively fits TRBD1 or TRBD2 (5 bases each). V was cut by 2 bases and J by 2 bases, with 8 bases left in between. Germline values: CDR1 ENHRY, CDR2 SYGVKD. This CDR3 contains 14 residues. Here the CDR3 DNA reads TGTGCCATCAGTGAGCTGGGACCCACAGATACGCAGTATTTT. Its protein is CAISELGPTDTQYF.

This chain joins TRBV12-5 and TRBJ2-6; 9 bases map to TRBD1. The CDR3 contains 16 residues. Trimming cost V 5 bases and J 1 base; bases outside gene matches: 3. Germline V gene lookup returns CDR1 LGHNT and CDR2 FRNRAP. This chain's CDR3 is CASGPGTGSGANVLTF. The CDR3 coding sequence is TGTGCTAGTGGTCCCGGGACAGGGTCTGGGGCCAACGTCCTGACTTTC. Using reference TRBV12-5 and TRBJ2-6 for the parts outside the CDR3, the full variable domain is DARVTQTPRHKVTEMGQEVTMRCQPILGHNTVFWYRQTMMQGLELLAYFRNRAPLDDSGMPKDRFSAEMPDATLATLKIQPSEPRDSAVYFCASGPGTGSGANVLTFGAGSRLTVL.

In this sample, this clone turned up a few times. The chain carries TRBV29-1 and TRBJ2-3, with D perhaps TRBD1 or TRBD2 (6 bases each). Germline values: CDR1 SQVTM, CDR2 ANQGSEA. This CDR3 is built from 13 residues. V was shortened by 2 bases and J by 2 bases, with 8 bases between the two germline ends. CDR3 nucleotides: TGCAGCGTTGAAAGGGGGGCCACAGATACGCAGTATTTT. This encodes CSVERGATDTQYF.

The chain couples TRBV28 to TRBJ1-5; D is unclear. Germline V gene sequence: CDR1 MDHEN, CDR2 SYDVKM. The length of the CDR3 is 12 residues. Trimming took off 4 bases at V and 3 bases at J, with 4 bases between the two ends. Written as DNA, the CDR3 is TGTGCCAGCAGTTCTTTCAATCAGCCCCAGCATTTT. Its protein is CASSSFNQPQHF.

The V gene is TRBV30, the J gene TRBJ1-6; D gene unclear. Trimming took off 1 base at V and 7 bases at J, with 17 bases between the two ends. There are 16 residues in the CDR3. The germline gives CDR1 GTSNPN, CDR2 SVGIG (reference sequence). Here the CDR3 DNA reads TGTGCCTGGAGTGAGACCAAATTCGTACTGAATTCACCCCTCCACTTT. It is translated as CAWSETKFVLNSPLHF. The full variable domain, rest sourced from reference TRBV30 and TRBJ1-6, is SQTIHQWPATLVQPVGSPLSLECTVEGTSNPNLYWYRQAAGRGLQLLFYSVGIGQISSEVPQNLSASRPQDRQFILSSKKLLLSDSGFYLCAWSETKFVLNSPLHFGNGTRLTVT.

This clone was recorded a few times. The CDR3 is CASSPTSLYEQYF. Here the CDR3 DNA reads TGTGCCAGCAGCCCGACGTCCCTCTACGAGCAGTACTTC. This chain links TRBV13 with TRBJ2-7; no clear D. V shed 5 bases and J shed 3 bases, with 11 bases lying between them. Germline CDR1 reads PRHDT; CDR2 reads FYEKMQ (reference sequence). CDR3 length: 13 amino acids.

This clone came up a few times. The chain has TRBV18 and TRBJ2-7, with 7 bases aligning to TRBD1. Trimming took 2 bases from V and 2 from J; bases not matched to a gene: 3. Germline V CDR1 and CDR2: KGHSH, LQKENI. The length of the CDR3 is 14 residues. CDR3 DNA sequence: TGTGCCAGCTCACCAAGGGGACAGCCCTACGAGCAGTACTTC. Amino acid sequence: CASSPRGQPYEQYF.

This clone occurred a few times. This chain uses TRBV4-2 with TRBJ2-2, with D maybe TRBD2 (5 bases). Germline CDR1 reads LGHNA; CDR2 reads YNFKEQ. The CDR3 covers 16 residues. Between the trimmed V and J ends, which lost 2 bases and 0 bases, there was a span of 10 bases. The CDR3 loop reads CASSQLRTSNTGELFF. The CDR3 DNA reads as TGTGCCAGCAGCCAACTACGGACTTCGAACACCGGGGAGCTGTTTTTT.

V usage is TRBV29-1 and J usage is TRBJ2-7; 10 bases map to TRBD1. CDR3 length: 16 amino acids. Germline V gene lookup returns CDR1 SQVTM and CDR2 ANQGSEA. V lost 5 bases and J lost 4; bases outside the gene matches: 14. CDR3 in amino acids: CSVLWGRDRGFYEQYF. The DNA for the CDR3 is TGCAGCGTTTTGTGGGGCCGGGACAGGGGATTTTACGAGCAGTACTTC.

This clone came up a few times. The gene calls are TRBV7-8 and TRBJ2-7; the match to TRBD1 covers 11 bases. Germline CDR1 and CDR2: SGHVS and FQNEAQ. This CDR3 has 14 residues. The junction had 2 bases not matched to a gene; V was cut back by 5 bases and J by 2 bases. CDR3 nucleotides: TGTGCCAGCAGCAAGGACAGGGGGCCCTACGAGCAGTACGTC. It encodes CASSKDRGPYEQYV.

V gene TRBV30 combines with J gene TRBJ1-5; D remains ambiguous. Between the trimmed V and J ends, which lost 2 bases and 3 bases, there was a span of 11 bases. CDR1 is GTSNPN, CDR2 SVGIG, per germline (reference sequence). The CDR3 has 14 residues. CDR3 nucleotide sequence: TGTGCCTGGAGTAAGGGCACTTACAATCAGCCCCAGCATTTT. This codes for CAWSKGTYNQPQHF.

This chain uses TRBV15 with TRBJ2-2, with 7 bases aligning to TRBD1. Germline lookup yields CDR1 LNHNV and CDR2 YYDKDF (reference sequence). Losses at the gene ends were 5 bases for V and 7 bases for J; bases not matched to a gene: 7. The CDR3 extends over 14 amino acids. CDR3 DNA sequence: TGTGCCACCAGCTGGCGGCAGGGGGACGGGGAGCTGTTTTTT. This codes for CATSWRQGDGELFF. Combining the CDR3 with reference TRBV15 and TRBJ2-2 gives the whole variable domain DAMVIQNPRYQVTQFGKPVTLSCSQTLNHNVMYWYQQKSSQAPKLLFHYYDKDFNNEADTPDNFQSRRPNTSFCFLDIRSPGLGDTAMYLCATSWRQGDGELFFGEGSRLTVL.

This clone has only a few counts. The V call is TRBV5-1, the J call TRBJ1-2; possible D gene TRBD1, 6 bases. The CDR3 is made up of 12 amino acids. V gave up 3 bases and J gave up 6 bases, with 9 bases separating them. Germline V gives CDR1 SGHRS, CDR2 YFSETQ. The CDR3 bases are TGCGCCAGCAGCTATAACAGGGATGGCTACACCTTC. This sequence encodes CASSYNRDGYTF.

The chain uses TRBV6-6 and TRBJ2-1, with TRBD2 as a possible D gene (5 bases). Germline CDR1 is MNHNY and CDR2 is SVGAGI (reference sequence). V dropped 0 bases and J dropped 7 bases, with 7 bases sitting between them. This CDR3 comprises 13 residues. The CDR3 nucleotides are TGTGCCAGCAGTTACTCGATAGCGAATGAGCAGTTCTTC. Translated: CASSYSIANEQFF.